The following is a T cell receptor (beta chain) sequence with its context. The protocol was immunoSEQ multiplex PCR, while the TCRdb copy is restricted to in-frame clones and leaves out a portion. The data hold tens of thousands of clones, with 79% observed a single time. The V gene's germline CDR1 is MNHEY and CDR2 SVGAGI. With V trimmed by 8 bases and J by 2 bases, 4 bases remained unmatched. The CDR3 loop spans 14 amino acids. These data originate in a study of control samples from healthy donors and cancer patients. The sample consisted of PBMCs. The clonotype originates from a man in his 60s with head and neck cancer. V usage is TRBV6-5 and J usage is TRBJ2-2, with TRBD1 matching 8 bases. The CDR3 sequence is CASSGQGNTGELFF. CDR3 nucleotide sequence: TGTGCCAGCTCAGGACAGGGAAACACCGGGGAGCTGTTTTTT.